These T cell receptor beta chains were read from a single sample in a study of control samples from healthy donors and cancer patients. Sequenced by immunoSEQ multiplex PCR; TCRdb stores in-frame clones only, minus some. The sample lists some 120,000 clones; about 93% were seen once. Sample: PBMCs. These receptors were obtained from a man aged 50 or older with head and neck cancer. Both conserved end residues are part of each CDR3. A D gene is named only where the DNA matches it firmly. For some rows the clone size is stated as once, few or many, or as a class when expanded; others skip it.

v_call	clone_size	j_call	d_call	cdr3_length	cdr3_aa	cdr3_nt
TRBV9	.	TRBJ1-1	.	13	CASSPGTYTEAFF	TGTGCCAGCAGCCCGGGGACATACACTGAAGCTTTCTTT
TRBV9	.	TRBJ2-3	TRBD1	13	CASGRQGTDTQYF	TGTGCCAGCGGCCGACAGGGAACAGATACGCAGTATTTT
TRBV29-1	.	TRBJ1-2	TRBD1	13	CSGGGQGDFGYTF	TGCAGCGGCGGGGGACAGGGGGATTTCGGCTACACCTTC
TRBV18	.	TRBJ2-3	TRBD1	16	CASSPLGTGRTDTQYF	TGTGCCAGCTCACCCCTAGGGACAGGGAGAACAGATACGCAGTATTTT
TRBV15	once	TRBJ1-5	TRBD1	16	CATSRDKGAGNQPQHF	TGTGCCACCAGCAGAGATAAGGGGGCAGGAAATCAGCCCCAGCATTTT
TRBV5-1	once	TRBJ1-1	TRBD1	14	CASSPGTGMTEAFF	TGCGCCAGCAGCCCAGGGACAGGGATGACTGAAGCTTTCTTT
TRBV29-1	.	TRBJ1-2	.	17	CSVAFLAGTLTNYGYTF	TGCAGCGTTGCTTTTCTAGCCGGGACACTTACTAACTATGGCTACACCTTC
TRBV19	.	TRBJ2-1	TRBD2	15	CASRLAGPRRNEQFF	TGTGCCAGTAGACTAGCGGGTCCCCGGCGGAATGAGCAGTTCTTC
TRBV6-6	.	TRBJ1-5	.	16	CATSPVERGGNQPQHF	TGTGCCACATCACCAGTCGAGAGGGGTGGGAATCAGCCCCAGCATTTT
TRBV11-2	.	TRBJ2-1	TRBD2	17	CASRSSGGLSSYNEQFF	TGTGCCAGCAGGTCTAGCGGGGGTCTGAGCTCCTACAATGAGCAGTTCTTC
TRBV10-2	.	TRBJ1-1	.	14	CASRVYVGTAEAFF	TGCGCCAGCAGGGTTTATGTGGGGACGGCTGAAGCTTTCTTT
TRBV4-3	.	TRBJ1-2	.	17	CASSQDLTRVTNYGYTF	TGCGCCAGCAGCCAAGACTTGACCAGGGTCACGAACTATGGCTACACCTTC
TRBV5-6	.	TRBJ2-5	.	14	CASSRTGYQETQYF	TGTGCCAGCAGCCGAACAGGGTACCAAGAGACCCAGTACTTC
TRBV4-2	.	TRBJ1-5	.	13	CASSQGNHQPQHF	TGTGCCAGCAGCCAAGGCAACCATCAGCCCCAGCATTTT
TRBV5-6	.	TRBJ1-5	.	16	CASSLTRFGSRQPQHF	TGTGCCAGCAGCTTGACCCGTTTCGGGTCGAGACAGCCCCAGCATTTT
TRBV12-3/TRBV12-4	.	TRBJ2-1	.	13	CASRKDDYNEQFF	TGTGCCAGCAGAAAGGACGATTACAATGAGCAGTTCTTC
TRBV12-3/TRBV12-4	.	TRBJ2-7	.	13	CASRGTGLYEQYF	TGTGCCAGCAGGGGTACAGGGTTATACGAGCAGTACTTC
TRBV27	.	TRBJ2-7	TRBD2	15	CASSPLAGGPLEQYF	TGTGCCAGCAGTCCGCTAGCGGGGGGACCGCTCGAGCAGTACTTC
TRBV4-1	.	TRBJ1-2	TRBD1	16	CASSQAHRTGFSGYTF	TGCGCCAGCAGCCAAGCCCACCGGACAGGGTTTAGTGGCTACACCTTC
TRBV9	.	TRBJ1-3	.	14	CASSVEPTGNTIYF	TGTGCCAGCAGCGTAGAACCCACTGGAAACACCATATATTTT
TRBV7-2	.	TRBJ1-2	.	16	CASSIQTAAANYGYTF	TGTGCCAGCAGCATCCAGACGGCCGCAGCTAACTATGGCTACACCTTC
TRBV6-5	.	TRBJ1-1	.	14	CASSMYGDGTEAFF	TGTGCCAGCAGTATGTACGGGGATGGTACTGAAGCTTTCTTT
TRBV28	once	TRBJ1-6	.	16	CASSWYGRSYNSPLHF	TGTGCCAGCAGCTGGTACGGCAGGTCCTATAATTCACCCCTCCACTTT
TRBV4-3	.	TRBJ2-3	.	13	CASSQDPGATQYF	TGCGCCAGCAGCCAAGACCCCGGGGCTACGCAGTATTTT
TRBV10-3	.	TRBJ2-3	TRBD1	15	CAISRDRGYTDTQYF	TGTGCCATCAGCCGGGACAGGGGCTACACAGATACGCAGTATTTT
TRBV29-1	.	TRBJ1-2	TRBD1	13	CSVDAGTVYGYTF	TGCAGCGTCGATGCCGGGACAGTCTATGGCTACACCTTC
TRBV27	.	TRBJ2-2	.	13	CASRFLNTGELFF	TGTGCCAGCCGGTTTTTGAACACCGGGGAGCTGTTTTTT
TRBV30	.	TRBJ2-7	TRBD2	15	CAWSVAGGGTYEQYF	TGTGCCTGGAGTGTAGCCGGGGGGGGGACCTACGAGCAGTACTTC
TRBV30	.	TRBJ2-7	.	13	CAWDGDGDDEQYF	TGTGCCTGGGATGGCGACGGGGACGACGAGCAGTACTTC
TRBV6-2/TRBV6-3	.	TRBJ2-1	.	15	CASSSLGSASGEQFF	TGTGCCAGCAGTTCCCTAGGGTCGGCATCCGGGGAGCAGTTCTTC
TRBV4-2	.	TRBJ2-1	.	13	CASSQAWGSEQFF	TGTGCCAGCAGCCAAGCCTGGGGGAGTGAGCAGTTCTTC
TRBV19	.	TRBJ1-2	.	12	CASAGTSYGYTF	TGTGCCAGTGCCGGGACCTCCTATGGCTACACCTTC
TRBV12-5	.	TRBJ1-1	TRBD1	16	CASGFPSGTGNTEAFF	TGTGCTAGTGGTTTTCCCTCCGGGACAGGGAACACTGAAGCTTTCTTT
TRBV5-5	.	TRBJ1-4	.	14	CASSLRGDNEKLFF	TGTGCCAGCAGCTTGAGGGGAGATAATGAAAAACTGTTTTTT
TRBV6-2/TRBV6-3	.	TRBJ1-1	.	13	CASSYMGWTEAFF	TGTGCCAGCAGTTATATGGGGTGGACTGAAGCTTTCTTT
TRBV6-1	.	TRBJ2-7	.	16	CASSEALRLERDEQYF	TGTGCCAGCAGTGAAGCGCTTCGGCTAGAACGGGACGAGCAGTACTTC
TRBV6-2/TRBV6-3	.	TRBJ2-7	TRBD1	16	CASSPYRTGIAYEQYF	TGTGCCAGCAGTCCCTATAGGACAGGGATTGCCTACGAGCAGTACTTC
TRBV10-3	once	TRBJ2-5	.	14	CASRTNPLQETQYF	TGTGCCAGCCGGACAAACCCTCTACAAGAGACCCAGTACTTC
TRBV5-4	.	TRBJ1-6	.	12	CASSFGISPLHF	TGTGCCAGCAGCTTTGGAATCTCACCCCTCCACTTT
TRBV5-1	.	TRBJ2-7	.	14	CASSPDSTYNEQYF	TGCGCCAGCAGCCCTGATTCGACGTATAACGAGCAGTACTTC
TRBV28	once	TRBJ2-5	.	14	CASSRPDRRETQYF	TGTGCCAGCAGCCGCCCGGACAGAAGAGAGACCCAGTACTTC
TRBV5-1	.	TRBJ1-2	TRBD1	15	CASSRRSQGASGYTF	TGCGCCAGCAGCCGACGTTCACAGGGGGCCTCTGGCTACACCTTC
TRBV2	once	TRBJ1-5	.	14	CASSEDQGGQPQHF	TGTGCCAGCAGCGAAGACCAAGGGGGTCAGCCCCAGCATTTT
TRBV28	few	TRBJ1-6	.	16	CASSFQGRIFNSPLHF	TGTGCCAGCAGTTTCCAGGGTCGCATATTTAATTCACCCCTCCACTTT
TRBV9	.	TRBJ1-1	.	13	CASSVAGLAEAFF	TGTGCCAGCAGCGTAGCCGGGCTGGCTGAAGCTTTCTTT
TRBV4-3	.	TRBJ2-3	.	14	CASSPRQAADTQYF	TGCGCCAGCAGCCCGAGACAGGCAGCAGATACGCAGTATTTT
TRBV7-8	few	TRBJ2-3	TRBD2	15	CASSSTWDYTDTQYF	TGTGCCAGCAGCTCTACCTGGGACTACACAGATACGCAGTATTTT
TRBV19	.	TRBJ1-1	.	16	CASSLLRSKANTEAFF	TGTGCCAGTAGTCTTCTGCGTTCTAAGGCGAACACTGAAGCTTTCTTT
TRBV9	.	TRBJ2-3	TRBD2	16	CASSLSGGQPTDTQYF	TGTGCCAGCAGCCTTAGCGGGGGCCAACCCACAGATACGCAGTATTTT
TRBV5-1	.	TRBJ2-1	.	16	CASSLPSGTEVDEQFF	TGCGCCAGCAGCTTACCTTCCGGGACCGAGGTCGATGAGCAGTTCTTC
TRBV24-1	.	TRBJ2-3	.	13	CATRAGSTDTQYF	TGTGCCACCAGGGCCGGGAGCACAGATACGCAGTATTTT
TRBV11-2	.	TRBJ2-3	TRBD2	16	CASSLVSGVGTDTQYF	TGTGCCAGCAGCTTAGTTAGCGGGGTTGGCACAGATACGCAGTATTTT
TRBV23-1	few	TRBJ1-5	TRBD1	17	CASSQSRGPLGNQPQHF	TGCGCCAGCAGTCAATCGAGGGGGCCCCTAGGCAATCAGCCCCAGCATTTT
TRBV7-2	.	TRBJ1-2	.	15	CASSPDSGTRDGYTF	TGTGCCAGCAGCCCCGATTCCGGGACTCGGGATGGCTACACCTTC
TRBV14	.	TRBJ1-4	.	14	CASSHQQFNEKLFF	TGTGCCAGCAGCCATCAACAGTTTAATGAAAAACTGTTTTTT
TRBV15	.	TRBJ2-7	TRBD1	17	CATSRGGNTGTGGKQYF	TGTGCCACCAGCAGAGGTGGGAACACCGGGACAGGGGGCAAGCAGTACTTC
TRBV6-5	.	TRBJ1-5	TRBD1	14	CASRLQGGGQPQHF	TGTGCCAGCAGATTACAGGGGGGAGGTCAGCCCCAGCATTTT
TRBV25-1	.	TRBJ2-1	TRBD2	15	CATGTSGGQYNEQFF	TGTGCCACAGGGACTAGCGGGGGACAATACAATGAGCAGTTCTTC
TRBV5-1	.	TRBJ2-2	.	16	CASSSHLGANTGELFF	TGCGCCAGCAGCTCCCATTTGGGGGCGAACACCGGGGAGCTGTTTTTT